A single sample gave rise to the 3 T cell receptor beta chains below, sequenced in a study of cytotoxic CD8 clonotypes in ibrutinib-treated CLL. The assay was immunoSEQ multiplex PCR, and TCRdb's table has in-frame clones only and misses some. Altogether 160,000 or so clones are present, about 80% being singletons, with the ten largest covering 3.5% to 5.5%. Sequenced here: PBMCs, sampled after 24 months of ibrutinib treatment. These receptors were collected from a human donor with chronic lymphocytic leukemia.

The CDR3 loop is CASSKILLPSGTGDEQFF. CDR3 bases: TGCGCCAGCAGCAAAATCCTCCTACCTAGCGGGACAGGCGATGAGCAGTTCTTC. The chain joins TRBV5-1 to TRBJ2-1; a weak D match, TRBD2 (9 bases). Germline V CDR1 and CDR2: SGHRS, YFSETQ. The CDR3 has 18 amino acids. With 4 bases removed from V and 8 bases from J, the gap between germline ends came to 28 bases.

This clone came up a few times. The chain couples TRBV11-2 to TRBJ1-1, with D unresolved. V was trimmed by 1 base and J by 4 bases, leaving 1 base between them. Germline V gives CDR1 SGHAT, CDR2 FQNNGV. The CDR3 contains 11 residues. For the CDR3, the DNA is TGTGCCAGCAGCTTAGTCACTGAAGCTTTCTTT. This codes for CASSLVTEAFF.

CDR3 in DNA: TGTGCCAGCAGCGACGGGACTAGCGGGGGGAGCACAGATACGCAGTATTTT. This codes for CASSDGTSGGSTDTQYF. V and J are TRBV9 and TRBJ2-3; TRBD2 matches at 15 bases. The CDR3 spans 17 residues. V shed 3 bases, J shed 0 bases, and the junction held 2 bases outside the gene matches. CDR1 is SGDLS, CDR2 YYNGEE, per germline.